The subject of this entry is one T cell receptor (beta chain). The source of the sample is a study of OX40 agonist ivuxolimab in advanced cancers. CDR1 MGHRA and CDR2 YSYEKL come from the germline V gene. The CDR3 consists of 14 residues. Trimming removed 0 bases from V and 11 bases from J, with 16 bases in between. Produced via immunoSEQ multiplex PCR; TCRdb's table is partial and in-frame only. The table has some 35,000 clones, 85% seen once. Sequencing was performed on CD4+ or CD8+ T cells sorted from blood, taken in a trial of the OX40 agonist ivuxolimab. The chain uses TRBV4-1 and TRBJ2-5; D not certain. The origin of this receptor is an adult with an advanced solid tumor such as melanoma, head and neck, liver or kidney cancer. CDR3 region: CASSQDQSVRKQYF. The CDR3 DNA follows: TGCGCCAGCAGCCAAGATCAAAGCGTACGAAAGCAGTACTTC.